The entry below gives a single T cell receptor (beta chain) sequence along with its context. What it recognizes is unknown. Germline V gives CDR1 LNHDA, CDR2 SQIVND (reference sequence). V dropped 1 base and J dropped 2 bases, with 24 bases sitting between them. This CDR3 comprises 19 residues. The donors were all Caucasian adults (living in Nashville, Tennessee). The sample belongs to a study of shared clonotypes between healthy human individuals. Profiled with immunoSEQ multiplex PCR; TCRdb holds only in-frame clones, not every one. The sample holds more than 90,000 clones, 67% seen once. Study-level findings and limits: Naive CD4 clonotypes were shared across a handful of donors at 4.5% to 6%.

The receptor was derived from a man aged 25-45 years in good health. The material sequenced was memory CD8+ T cells sorted from blood. The sample's subset: CD45RO+ cells pooled with CCR7-negative TemRA cells. The chain is built from TRBV19 and TRBJ2-7; D unclear. CDR3 in amino acids: CASSIVGSAGPVPAYEQYF. The CDR3 DNA is TGTGCCAGTAGTATAGTTGGCTCTGCCGGACCCGTCCCCGCCTACGAGCAGTACTTC.